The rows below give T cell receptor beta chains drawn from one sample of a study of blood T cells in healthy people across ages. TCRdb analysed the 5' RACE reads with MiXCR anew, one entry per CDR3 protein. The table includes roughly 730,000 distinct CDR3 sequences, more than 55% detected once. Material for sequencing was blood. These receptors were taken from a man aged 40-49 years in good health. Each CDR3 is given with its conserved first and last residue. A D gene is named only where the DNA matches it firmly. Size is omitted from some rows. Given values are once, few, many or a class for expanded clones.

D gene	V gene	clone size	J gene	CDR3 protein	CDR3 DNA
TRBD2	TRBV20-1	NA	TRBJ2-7	CSARKRESYEQYF	TGCAGTGCTAGAAAGCGGGAGTCCTACGAGCAGTACTTC
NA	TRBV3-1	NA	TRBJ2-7	CASSQGRGLTYEQYF	TGTGCCAGCAGCCAAGGGAGGGGCCTTACCTACGAGCAGTACTTC
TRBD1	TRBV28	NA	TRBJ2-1	CASSPLDRGLINEQFF	TGTGCCAGCAGTCCCCTGGACAGGGGCCTTATTAATGAGCAGTTCTTC
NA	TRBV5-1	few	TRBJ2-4	CASSLAQGGKNIQYF	TGCGCCAGCAGCTTGGCCCAGGGAGGCAAAAACATTCAGTACTTC
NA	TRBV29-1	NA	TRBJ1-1	CSVEFVTEAFF	TGCAGCGTTGAGTTCGTTACTGAAGCTTTCTTT
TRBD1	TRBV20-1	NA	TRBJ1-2	CSARGHRDRDTF	TGCAGTGCTAGAGGCCACCGGGACAGAGACACCTTC
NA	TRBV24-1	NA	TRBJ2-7	CATSRLGDEQYF	TGTGCCACCAGCCGATTGGGGGACGAGCAGTACTTC
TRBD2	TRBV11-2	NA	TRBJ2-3	CASSLFLAGAADTRYF	TGTGCCAGCAGCTTATTCTTGGCGGGAGCAGCGGATACGCGGTATTTT
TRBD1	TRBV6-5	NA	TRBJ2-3	CASSYGDSPDTQYF	TGTGCCAGCAGTTACGGGGACAGTCCAGATACGCAGTATTTT
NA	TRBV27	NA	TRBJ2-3	CAAAEADTQYF	TGTGCCGCTGCGGAGGCGGATACGCAGTATTTT
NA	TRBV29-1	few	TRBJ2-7	CSVARLLGYEQYF	TGCAGCGTTGCCCGACTCCTTGGCTACGAGCAGTACTTC
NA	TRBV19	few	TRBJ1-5	CASSRLRENNQPQHF	TGTGCCAGTAGTAGGCTGAGGGAGAACAATCAGCCCCAGCATTTT
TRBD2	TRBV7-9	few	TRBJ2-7	CASSLYVGLAGVGAHEQYF	TGTGCCAGCAGCTTATATGTCGGTCTAGCGGGTGTGGGTGCTCACGAGCAGTACTTC
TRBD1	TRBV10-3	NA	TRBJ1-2	CAISEGRQGGDGYTF	TGTGCCATCAGTGAAGGGCGACAGGGAGGTGATGGCTACACCTTC
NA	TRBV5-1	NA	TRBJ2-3	CASSVGLRDTQYF	TGCGCCAGCAGCGTGGGACTTAGAGATACGCAGTATTTT
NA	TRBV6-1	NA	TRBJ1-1	CASSEFRSGEAFF	TGTGCCAGCAGTGAATTCAGGTCCGGTGAAGCTTTCTTT
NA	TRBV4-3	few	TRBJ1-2	CASSQDLASYGYTF	TGCGCCAGCAGCCAAGATCTGGCTAGCTATGGCTACACCTTC
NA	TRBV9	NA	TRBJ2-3	CASSGLSLADTQYF	TGTGCCAGCAGCGGACTAAGCCTGGCAGATACGCAGTATTTT
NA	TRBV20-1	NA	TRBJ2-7	CSARIPITGPGFYEQYF	TGCAGTGCCCGTATCCCAATTACAGGGCCGGGGTTCTACGAGCAGTACTTC
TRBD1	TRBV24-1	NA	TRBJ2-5	CATSDSGTGIQETQYF	TGTGCCACCAGTGACTCCGGGACAGGGATCCAGGAGACCCAGTACTTC
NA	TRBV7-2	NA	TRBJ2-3	CASSFARGSDTQYF	TGTGCCAGCAGCTTCGCTAGGGGAAGCGATACGCAGTATTTT
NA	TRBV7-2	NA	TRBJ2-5	CASSSVVGGSEETQYF	TGTGCCAGCAGCTCCGTAGTTGGGGGGTCAGAAGAGACCCAGTACTTC
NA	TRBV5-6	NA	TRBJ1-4	CASSFGTPATNEKLFF	TGTGCCAGCAGCTTCGGGACTCCTGCAACTAATGAAAAACTGTTTTTT